This T cell receptor beta chain was recovered during a study of response to subunit inactivated influenza vaccine. Study results and caveats: The authors put forward the suggestion that each seasonal influenza vaccination may bring in only a limited number of new T cells.

The V and J ends lost 10 bases and 3 bases, in that order; junction bases with no gene match: 7. The CDR3 is 13 residues long. Germline V lookup: CDR1 SGHTA, CDR2 FQGNSA. TCRdb ran MiXCR on the RT-PCR reads and lists one entry per CDR3 protein. This table holds more than 600,000 distinct CDR3 sequences, approximately 17% found once. This clonotype showed up just a few times. The antigen remains unidentified. Specimen: PBMCs from blood, collected roughly 5 days after vaccination. The V and J genes are TRBV7-2 and TRBJ2-5, with 8 bases aligning to TRBD1. The clonotype originates from a man over 45 who received an inactivated influenza vaccine. CDR3 in DNA: TGTGCCACCAAGACAGGGGCGGAAGAGACCCAGTACTTC. As protein: CATKTGAEETQYF.